This TCR beta chain comes out of a study of blood T cell repertoires in COVID-19. Across the whole study: Acute-phase and convalescent COVID-19 samples originated in the United States, Italy and Spain. T cells, B-cell-depleted T cells, or PBMCs provided the cDNA or gDNA that served as material.

CDR3 length: 14 residues. The V gene's germline CDR1 is MNHEY and CDR2 SMNVEV (reference sequence). With 8 bases removed from V and 1 base from J, the gap between germline ends came to 14 bases. In the original analysis: Nucleated cell number was recorded as an estimate derived from reference gene primer amplification. The assay was immunoSEQ multiplex PCR, and TCRdb's table has in-frame clones only and misses some. V, J and clone size derive from that table, while D and trimming were established from the DNA sequence. There are approximately 300,000 clones in the sample; roughly 87% occur only once, and roughly 2.3% lies in the top ten.

The chain links TRBV27 to TRBJ1-2; D not certain. The clonotype originates from a young man with active or convalescent COVID-19. Input material: peripheral blood. DNA for the CDR3: TGTGCCAGCTTCCCGGGGAGAGGTAACTATGGCTACACCTTC. Translating it yields CASFPGRGNYGYTF.